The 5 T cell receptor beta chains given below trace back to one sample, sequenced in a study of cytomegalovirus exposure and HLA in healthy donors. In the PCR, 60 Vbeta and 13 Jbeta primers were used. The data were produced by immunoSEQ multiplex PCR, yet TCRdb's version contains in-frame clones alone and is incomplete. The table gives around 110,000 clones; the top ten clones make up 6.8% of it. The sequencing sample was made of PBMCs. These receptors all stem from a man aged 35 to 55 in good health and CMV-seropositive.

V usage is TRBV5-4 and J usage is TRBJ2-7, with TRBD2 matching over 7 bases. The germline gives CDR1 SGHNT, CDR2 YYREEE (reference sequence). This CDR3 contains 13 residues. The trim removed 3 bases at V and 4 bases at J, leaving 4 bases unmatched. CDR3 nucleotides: TGTGCCAGCAGCTGGTGGGGGGGGTACGAGCAGTACTTC. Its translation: CASSWWGGYEQYF.

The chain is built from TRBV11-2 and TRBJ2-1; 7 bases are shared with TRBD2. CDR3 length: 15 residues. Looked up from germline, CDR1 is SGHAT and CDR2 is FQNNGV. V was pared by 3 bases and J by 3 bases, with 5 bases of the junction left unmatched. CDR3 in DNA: TGTGCCAGCAGCTTCGGCCTAGCGGACTACAATGAGCAGTTCTTC. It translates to CASSFGLADYNEQFF.

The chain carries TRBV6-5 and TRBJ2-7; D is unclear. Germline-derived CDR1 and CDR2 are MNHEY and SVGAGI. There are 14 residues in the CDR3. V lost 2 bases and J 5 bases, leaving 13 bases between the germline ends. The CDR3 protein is CASSYNRVANEQYF. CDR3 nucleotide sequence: TGTGCCAGCAGTTACAACCGAGTCGCGAACGAGCAGTACTTC.

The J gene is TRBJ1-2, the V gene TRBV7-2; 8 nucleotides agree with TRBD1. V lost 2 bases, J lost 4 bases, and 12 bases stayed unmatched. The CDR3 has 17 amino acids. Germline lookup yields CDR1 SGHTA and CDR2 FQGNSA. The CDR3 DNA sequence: TGTGCCAGCAGCTTAAACCCCCCGGACAGGGTGACCTATGGCTACACCTTC. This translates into CASSLNPPDRVTYGYTF.

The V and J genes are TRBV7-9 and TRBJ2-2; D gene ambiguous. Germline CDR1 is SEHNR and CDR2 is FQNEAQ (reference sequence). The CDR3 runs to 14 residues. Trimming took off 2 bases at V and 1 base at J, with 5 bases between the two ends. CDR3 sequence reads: CASSLTGNTGELFF. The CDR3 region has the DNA TGTGCCAGCAGCTTAACTGGGAACACCGGGGAGCTGTTTTTT.